These 19 T cell receptor beta chains were all obtained from the same sample, sequenced in a study of T cell repertoires in cytomegalovirus infection. TCRdb itself ran the reads through MiXCR, one entry per CDR3 protein. Of roughly 320,000 distinct CDR3 sequences listed, over 7.5% are singletons. The sample consisted of PBMCs. The source of these receptors is a human donor in good health (CMV status not recorded). Some clones in this sample may be carry-over from other donors' samples.

The V call is TRBV24-1, the J call TRBJ2-1; 7 bases are a match to TRBD2. J gave up 2 bases and V 8 bases, and 2 bases lay outside the gene matches. Germline V gene data show CDR1 as KGHDR and CDR2 as SFDVKD. CDR3 length equals 13 residues. The CDR3 loop reads CATTGGTYNEQFF. As DNA, the CDR3 is TGTGCCACCACGGGGGGAACCTACAATGAGCAGTTCTTC.

This clonotype was observed at least ten times. The genes are TRBV27 and TRBJ2-2; tentatively, D is TRBD2 (6 bases). This CDR3 is 19 amino acids long. Germline-derived CDR1 and CDR2 are MNHEY and SMNVEV (reference sequence). V shed 4 bases and J shed 0 bases, with 21 bases lying between them. The DNA of the CDR3 is TGTGCCAGCAGTTCGCGACTAGTGGGGAAACTTTCGAACACCGGGGAGCTGTTTTTT. This encodes CASSSRLVGKLSNTGELFF.

In this sample, this clonotype turned up a few times. The J gene is TRBJ1-2, the V gene TRBV28; unclear D gene. Germline V gives CDR1 MDHEN, CDR2 SYDVKM. Trimming removed 5 bases from V and 0 bases from J, with 10 bases in between. The length of the CDR3 is 14 residues. CDR3: CASSTGLANYGYTF. The CDR3, as DNA: TGTGCCAGCAGTACGGGGTTAGCTAACTATGGCTACACCTTC.

In its sample, this clonotype was seen a few times. The chain employs TRBV20-1 and TRBJ1-1; TRBD1 is a possible D gene (6 bases). This CDR3 spans 14 amino acids. CDR1 DFQATT and CDR2 SNEGSKA come from the germline V gene (reference sequence). The V end was cut by 6 bases, the J end by 0 bases, with 14 bases between. CDR3 protein: CSARGGGMNTEAFF. CDR3 DNA sequence: TGCAGTGCCCGCGGAGGGGGAATGAACACTGAAGCTTTCTTT.

The chain couples TRBV6-6 to TRBJ2-1; 7 nucleotides align to TRBD2. J lost 2 bases, V lost 7 bases, and 8 bases had no gene match. This CDR3 is built from 15 residues. Germline V gives CDR1 MNHNY, CDR2 SVGAGI (reference sequence). The CDR3 bases are TGTGCCAGCACGATACTGGCGGGGGCCTACAATGAGCAGTTCTTC. Translating it yields CASTILAGAYNEQFF.

In this sample, this clonotype turned up a few times. Here the CDR3 DNA reads TGTGCCAGCGGAGGGACGTTTACCTACGAGCAGTACTTC. It translates to CASGGTFTYEQYF. The J gene is TRBJ2-7, the V gene TRBV2; the D gene is possibly TRBD2 (6 bases). Germline CDR1 and CDR2: SNHLY and FYNNEI. There are 13 residues in the CDR3. V lost 8 bases and J 2 bases, leaving 13 bases between the germline ends.

The chain has TRBV4-1 and TRBJ1-1; D gene unclear. From germline, CDR1 is MGHRA and CDR2 YSYEKL. Trimming removed 6 bases from V and 4 bases from J, with 12 bases in between. The CDR3 is 13 residues long. CDR3 amino acids: CASRQKGGTEAFF. The CDR3 DNA follows: TGCGCCAGCAGGCAGAAGGGTGGCACTGAAGCTTTCTTT.

V is TRBV20-1 and J is TRBJ2-4; D is possibly TRBD1 or TRBD2 (6 bases each). The V end was cut by 0 bases, the J end by 0 bases, with 15 bases between. Germline V gene sequence: CDR1 DFQATT, CDR2 SNEGSKA (reference sequence). The CDR3 is made up of 17 amino acids. The CDR3 spells CSARDGGRDLAKNIQYF. CDR3 sequence (DNA): TGCAGTGCTAGAGATGGGGGGCGGGATTTAGCCAAAAACATTCAGTACTTC.

Ten or more counts support this clonotype. The rearrangement joins TRBV7-9 to TRBJ1-5; 10 bases are shared with TRBD1. Germline V gives CDR1 SEHNR, CDR2 FQNEAQ (reference sequence). Losses at the gene ends were 5 bases for V and 6 bases for J; bases not matched to a gene: 7. This CDR3 is built from 15 residues. The CDR3 sequence: CASSNRDRGTQPQHF. The CDR3 region has the DNA TGTGCCAGCAGCAACCGGGACAGGGGTACTCAGCCCCAGCATTTT.

This clonotype appeared many times. This chain links TRBV7-8 with TRBJ2-1; 8 bases align to TRBD2. V gave up 4 bases and J gave up 0 bases; unmatched junction bases: 8. Looked up from germline, CDR1 is SGHVS and CDR2 is FQNEAQ. The CDR3 loop spans 17 amino acids. As DNA, the CDR3 is TGTGCCAGCAGCTCGAGACTAGCGCCGAGCTCCTACAATGAGCAGTTCTTC. It encodes CASSSRLAPSSYNEQFF.

The chain joins TRBV5-5 to TRBJ2-3, with 9 positions matching TRBD1. Germline V gene sequence: CDR1 SGHKS, CDR2 YYEKEE (reference sequence). V dropped 0 bases and J dropped 7; count of bases not matched to a gene: 6. The CDR3 has 15 amino acids. CDR3 protein: CASSLAGDRAYTQYF. The CDR3 bases are TGTGCCAGCAGCTTGGCGGGGGACAGGGCATATACGCAGTATTTT.

This clonotype was found a few times. The gene calls are TRBV15 and TRBJ2-1, with 9 positions matching TRBD2. V dropped 2 bases and J dropped 0; count of bases not matched to a gene: 2. There are 16 residues in the CDR3. CDR1 and CDR2 from the germline V gene are LNHNV and YYDKDF (reference sequence). The CDR3 bases are TGTGCCACCAGCAGAATAGCGGGAGTCTCCTACAATGAGCAGTTCTTC. Protein: CATSRIAGVSYNEQFF.

The V call is TRBV7-9, the J call TRBJ1-6; D ambiguous. This CDR3 has 14 amino acids. V was cut by 6 bases and J by 6 bases, with 12 bases left in between. CDR1 SEHNR and CDR2 FQNEAQ come from the germline V gene (reference sequence). The CDR3 loop is CASRPTVGNSPLHF. CDR3 sequence (DNA): TGTGCCAGCAGGCCTACAGTGGGTAATTCACCCCTCCACTTT.

This clonotype was detected ten times or more. This chain connects TRBV20-1 to TRBJ2-6, with 9 bases identical to TRBD1. In germline, CDR1 is DFQATT, CDR2 SNEGSKA (reference sequence). J lost 4 bases, V lost 0 bases, and 4 bases had no gene match. The CDR3 loop spans 16 amino acids. The CDR3 coding sequence is TGCAGTGCTAGAGATAGGGACAGGGTCGGGGCCAACGTCCTGACTTTC. Its protein product is CSARDRDRVGANVLTF.

The rearrangement uses TRBV12-3 or TRBV12-4 and TRBJ2-5; TRBD1 is a possible D gene (6 bases). The V gene lost 7 bases and the J gene lost 7 bases, with 19 bases spanning the gap. The CDR3 length is 14 residues. The CDR3 region is CASMGPGQGRTQYF. The DNA for the CDR3 is TGTGCCAGCATGGGACCCGGGCAGGGGAGGACCCAGTACTTC.

This sequence joins TRBV28 and TRBJ2-1; no clear D gene. The CDR3 is 14 residues long. V shed 7 bases and J shed 2 bases, with 12 bases lying between them. Germline V gene lookup returns CDR1 MDHEN and CDR2 SYDVKM. CDR3: CASTQVAAYNEQFF. For the CDR3, the DNA is TGTGCCAGCACCCAGGTGGCGGCCTACAATGAGCAGTTCTTC.

The CDR3 bases are TGTGCCAGCAGTTACGAGGGACAGGGGCTATCACCCCTCCACTTT. It is translated as CASSYEGQGLSPLHF. This chain joins TRBV6-8 and TRBJ1-6; the match to TRBD1 covers 10 bases. V trimming: 2 bases; J trimming: 10 bases; junction bases outside the gene matches: 5. Germline V CDR1 and CDR2: MNHGY, SAAAGT. The length of the CDR3 is 15 residues.

This clonotype was detected many times. This chain links TRBV7-8 with TRBJ2-5, with D possibly matching TRBD2 (6 bases). This CDR3 spans 14 amino acids. Trimming left V 5 bases short and J 2 bases short, with 12 bases between. Germline V gives CDR1 SGHVS, CDR2 FQNEAQ. The CDR3 loop is CASSPSRGQETQYF. Written as DNA, the CDR3 is TGTGCCAGCAGCCCGTCGCGGGGACAAGAGACCCAGTACTTC.

This clonotype was counted between two and nine times. V usage is TRBV9 and J usage is TRBJ1-1; D unresolved. Germline V gene sequence: CDR1 SGDLS, CDR2 YYNGEE. With 1 base removed from V and 1 base from J, the gap between germline ends came to 11 bases. This CDR3 comprises 15 residues. CDR3 nucleotide sequence: TGTGCCAGCAGCGTACTAACTTTGACGAACACTGAAGCTTTCTTT. Its translation is CASSVLTLTNTEAFF.